The rows below give T cell receptor beta chains drawn from one sample of a study of cytomegalovirus exposure and HLA in healthy donors. TCRdb's copy holds only in-frame clones and misses some; the assay was immunoSEQ multiplex PCR. Among 150,000 to 200,000 clones listed, approximately 84% were seen once. The sequencing sample was made of PBMCs. The receptors stem from a man aged 45-65 years in good health and CMV-seronegative. Each CDR3 is given with its conserved first and last residue. D genes are given only for firm matches.

D gene	J gene	V gene	CDR3 protein
-	TRBJ1-4	TRBV30	CAWSVLAEKLFF
-	TRBJ1-6	TRBV29-1	CSVDEGNSSPLHF
TRBD1	TRBJ2-2	TRBV6-5	CASSTGQGARELFF
-	TRBJ2-3	TRBV4-3	CASSPRRGSTDTQYF
TRBD1	TRBJ1-6	TRBV4-1	CASRGTEKGLPLHF
TRBD1	TRBJ2-5	TRBV7-9	CSSSLPRDRAYQETQYF
TRBD2	TRBJ2-3	TRBV10-3	CAISEGLAGFTDTQYF
-	TRBJ1-3	TRBV28	CASRSRRDTDSGNTIYF
TRBD2	TRBJ2-3	TRBV7-2	CASSYGGTSGGDTQYF
-	TRBJ2-2	TRBV9	CASSVAPGQTGELFF
-	TRBJ2-1	TRBV7-2	CASSLMAYNEQFF
-	TRBJ1-1	TRBV6-5	CASSRQNTEAFF
-	TRBJ1-1	TRBV30	CAWTAAMNTEAFF
-	TRBJ1-5	TRBV2	CASSVWEINQPQHF
-	TRBJ2-3	TRBV9	CASSVETDTDTQYF
-	TRBJ1-1	TRBV6-4	CASSAQMNTEAFF
TRBD2	TRBJ2-1	TRBV27	CASTSSGPLYNEQFF
-	TRBJ2-7	TRBV30	CAWSGGGHREQYF
TRBD2	TRBJ2-5	TRBV7-6	CASSPRGGVETQYF
-	TRBJ2-3	TRBV4-3	CASSPWAGVDTQYF